This paragraph reports one T cell receptor (beta chain). Its antigen is currently unknown. This record comes from a study of T cell repertoires in cytomegalovirus infection. Study-wide background: CMV infection and matching HLA type were both indicated by public TCR beta signatures.

The V gene lost 5 bases and the J gene lost 6 bases, with 17 bases spanning the gap. The CDR3 is made up of 15 amino acids. Looked up from germline, CDR1 is MNHEY and CDR2 is SMNVEV (reference sequence). One entry per CDR3 protein results from TCRdb running MiXCR on the reads. Seen here are about 900,000 distinct CDR3 sequences, roughly 31% observed once, and the top ten hold over 11%. Findings of the study overall: There were HLA-C-restricted CMV-specific TCR beta clonotypes dominating the ex vivo response.

The source was cultured CD8+ T cells from PBMCs, collected from culture after CMV antigen stimulation. This chain joins TRBV27 and TRBJ2-1; D tentatively reads TRBD1 or TRBD2 (7 bases each). The clonotype originates from a human donor in good health (CMV status not recorded). Some clones in this sample may be carry-over from other donors' samples. The CDR3 is CASSVSGTVINEQFF. CDR3 DNA sequence: TGTGCCAGCAGTGTAAGCGGGACAGTAATCAATGAGCAGTTCTTC.